This entry is about one T cell receptor (beta chain). This clone has only one observation. Its recognized antigen is unknown. Base-call qualities are not available, and no considerably larger clone is one nucleotide away. From the cysteine up to the phenylalanine, the CDR3 has a length of 11 residues. Just the 33-base CDR3 DNA is kept, in frame starting at base 1. The germline V gene (reference sequence) gives CDR1 as DFQATT and CDR2 as SNEGSKA. This sample stems from a study of cytomegalovirus exposure and HLA in healthy donors (dated 2017 in TCRdb). Study-wide context: In an earlier analysis of fewer than 750 of the donors, 276 Gb of sequence data and 120 million or so unique TCR beta sequences from some 170 million T cells were reported. Along with the roughly 700-subject first cohort, a separate validation cohort of over a hundred different subjects was used. Roughly 5 DR-DQ haplotypes were handled as single units for association and clustering, since linkage in the cohort was strong. A later genetic analysis took genome-wide SNP genotypes for about three fifths of the roughly 700 donors and used that subset as a discovery cohort. Rather than drawing on any new phenotypic data, the later analysis identified candidate immune exposures from TCR beta sequences and the way those sequences occurred across donors. All discovery cohort repertoires had been generated on a single sequencing platform. The study used immunosequencing to profile the T cell repertoires of some 600 subjects and linked those repertoires to cytomegalovirus serostatus. An early release covering approximately 600 HLA-typed donors comprised 250 to 350 gigabases of sequencing data and tens of millions of unique TCR sequences. A later analysis re-analyzed previously published TCR beta repertoires from 550 to 700 donors and added high-resolution HLA genotyping to study TCR occurrence patterns. Donor age, sex, ethnicity and CMV serostatus were collected together with the repertoire data. Class I and class II HLA loci were covered by the typing at four-digit resolution. To predict cytomegalovirus infection status, the study combined high-throughput TCR immunosequencing, statistical association of individual TCRs with disease status, and machine learning. The genetic ancestry cluster associated with self-reported Caucasian donors included around 76% of the 398 genotyped donors. Typing coverage varied by locus: about 620-630 donors for A, B, C, DRB1 and DQB1; more than 500 for DQA1; nearly 610 for DPA1; roughly 450 for DPB1. The study aimed to test whether signatures of past pathogen exposure could be identified by cataloging public T cell receptors. In an earlier analysis of 587 of the donors, high-throughput TCR beta sequencing was used to judge whether each TCR beta V gene segment behaved as functional or pseudogenic. Among approximately 370 genotyped donors of the cohort, an average of about 240,000 unique TCR beta nucleotide sequences was sequenced per donor, of which roughly 17% were non-productive.

In total, around 600 healthy bone marrow donors made up the cohort. Cohort members were all nominally healthy when sampled, although unrecorded immune exposures were likely present. The donor tested CMV seropositive and was one of the 289 seropositive cohort members. Each donor provided a peripheral blood sample, and peripheral blood mononuclear cells were used for TCR beta sequencing. The Qiagen DNeasy Blood Extraction Kit was used to extract genomic DNA from the blood cell samples. Libraries were constructed by the immunoSEQ multiplex PCR assay. The multiplex PCR relied on a mix of 60 forward primers for TCR Vbeta segments and 13 reverse primers for TCR Jbeta segments. A multiplex PCR assay on genomic DNA amplified the CDR3 region of rearranged TCR beta genes. Amplified TCR beta libraries were sequenced as 87-base-pair reads on the Illumina HiSeq System. Concerning the study's data processing: A later analysis tallied roughly 78 million unique TCR beta chains across the 700 or so repertoires, and approximately 9.9 million of those chains were shared by two or more donors. Raw reads were error-corrected and collapsed into unique sequences by a nearest-neighbor algorithm in which closely related sequences were merged to remove PCR and sequencing errors. Alignment of CDR3 sequences to IMGT reference sequences was used to assign V, D and J gene segments. For a sequence to be retained, a match of at least six nucleotides was required to both a V gene segment and a J gene segment. Rearrangements were called productive when the CDR3 lacked stop codons and stayed in frame with V and J; all others were non-productive. CDR3 was defined according to IMGT convention as the region running from the second conserved V-encoded cysteine to the conserved J-encoded phenylalanine. The earlier analysis of about 500 of the donors excluded sequences that lacked an unambiguous match to a single V gene segment. An earlier analysis of about 600 of the donors called V segments functional above 56.7% productive rearrangements and segregating when the between-donor standard deviation exceeded 5%. A statistical classification framework was built for diagnosing cytomegalovirus status from the catalog of TCR beta chain sequences. In a later analysis, V and J genes were assigned by comparing TCR nucleotide sequences against IMGT/GENE-DB human TR gene sequences. The TCRdist pipeline was used in a later analysis to assign CDR3 sequences and most-parsimonious VDJ recombination scenarios. A later analysis defined each TCR beta chain by its CDR3 amino acid sequence plus V-gene family, and excluded reads lacking a unique V-gene family. In a later analysis, 500 to 650 highly shared, low-generation-probability nucleotide sequences were removed to address suspected cross-contamination and a sequencing artifact. In a later analysis, a clonal expansion index was calculated for each public chain from normalized within-repertoire ranks of inferred template counts. A later analysis computed generation probabilities with a VDJ recombination model fitted to out-of-frame rearrangements, and checked the results against IGoR. Hypergeometric tests were used in a later analysis to score TCR-TCR, TCR-HLA and TCR-CMV co-occurrence, with a repertoire-size bias correction applied to the TCR pairs. False discovery rates were estimated in a later analysis by permuting HLA or CMV assignments 20 times. In a later analysis, co-occurring TCRs were grouped using DBSCAN, with TCRdist sequence similarity added in when clustering inside HLA-allele-positive subsets. Repertoires with fewer than 30,000 or more than 120,000 public chains, plus five repertoires with anomalous nucleotide sharing, were excluded from co-occurrence clustering. The immuneACCESS repertoire file appears here via TCRdb, limited to in-frame rearrangements. These files lack a portion of the clones; in checked studies, under half of the deficit traces to unresolved V genes, and the cause of the others is not known. V and J calls and clone size come straight from that table; D and trimming were deduced from the DNA. Counted in this sample were more than 100,000 clones; roughly 80% of them appeared once. The ten largest make up about 3% of the sample.

The investigation overall reported the following: Three of the identified cytomegalovirus-associated TCR beta chains were confirmed in vitro to be specific for cytomegalovirus antigens. The study listed 164 TCR beta chains as associated with cytomegalovirus. Most TCR sequences were seen in very few donors, while some public TCRs were found in many individuals. Because HLA typing was missing for some donors at each locus, association tests included only the typed subset. In this cohort, only TCR beta chains were sequenced, and detectable features were limited by the absence of alpha or paired-chain data. Several of the top co-occurrence clusters appeared to be linked to parvovirus B19, influenza, CMV and Epstein-Barr virus, according to a later analysis. An association between a missense DCLRE1C variant and V-gene and J-gene trimming of TCR beta chains was found in a later genetic analysis and replicated in an independent cohort. At a false discovery rate of 0.05, a later analysis linked some 18,000 TCR beta sequences to specific HLA alleles. Some IMGT-functional V segments, including TRBV6-2 and TRBV6-3, could not be distinguished by the 87-base-pair reads and were therefore excluded. In an earlier analysis of approximately 590 of the donors, most TCR beta V segments appeared in productive rearrangements about 90% or about 30% of the time, broadly matching IMGT annotations. According to the authors, the approach could potentially be generalized to other disease states and immunological phenotypes. A cluster of highly shared sequence variants was judged likely to be a technical artifact of the sequencing pipeline. Seventeen rarely observed V segments, including chromosome 9 orphons, were excluded from the earlier analysis of just under 600 of the donors because counts were too low. In a later analysis, most CMV-associated TCR beta chains were found to appear HLA-restricted, with HLA associations seemingly driven largely by CMV exposure. Linkage disequilibrium might explain the correlated functional status among segregating V segments, but an unknown experimental factor could not be excluded. The classifier was reported to diagnose cytomegalovirus status with high specificity and sensitivity in both the original cohort and the validation cohort. According to a later analysis, TCR association rates differed among HLA loci, with DRB1 alleles showing the most associated TCRs and HLA-C alleles showing the fewest. A further reported finding was that TCR beta sequences accurately predicted the HLA-A and HLA-B alleles for most subjects in the first cohort. Assigning TCR associations to individual alleles was difficult when HLA alleles, especially DR and DQ, strongly co-occurred. For the cohort, immune exposure information was limited to CMV serostatus. A later genetic analysis reported fewer N-insertions in productive TCRs among donors in an Asian-associated ancestry cluster than the roughly 670-donor mean. The presence/absence analyses assumed that sequencing depth was roughly uniform across donors, and that assumption may not be true. A later analysis found that HLA-associated TCR beta chains were more clonally expanded and had lower generation probabilities than equally common non-associated chains.

Input material: PBMCs. Recombination linked TRBV20-1 to TRBJ1-1; no D gene call is confident. The TCR comes from a woman aged 40 to 50 in good health and CMV-seropositive. The CDR3 protein: CVTGRYTEAFF. Here is the DNA: TGCGTCACCGGGAGGTACACTGAAGCTTTCTTT.